The sequence of this T cell receptor (beta chain) was determined in a study of T cell changes during pregnancy in multiple sclerosis. Assay used: immunoSEQ multiplex PCR; TCRdb lists only in-frame clones, some missing. The repertoire includes around 130,000 clones, about 95% of them detected once, and about 0.45% sits in the top ten. Germline V gives CDR1 SGHVS, CDR2 FNYEAQ. This CDR3 contains 13 residues. V lost 8 bases and J lost 4; bases outside the gene matches: 1. The material sequenced was peripheral blood, taken after pregnancy. The sequence derives from a female donor with multiple sclerosis, enrolled in a pregnancy study. V gene TRBV7-6 combines with J gene TRBJ2-1; 11 nucleotides agree with TRBD2. CDR3 DNA: TGTGCCAGCGGGACTAGCGGTTACAATGAGCAGTTCTTC. This codes for CASGTSGYNEQFF.